This TCR beta chain came from a study of neurological immune-mediated disorders. This clonotype was recorded at least ten times. Its antigen is still unknown. Germline CDR1 reads DFQATT; CDR2 reads SNEGSKA (reference sequence). V dropped 5 bases and J dropped 7; count of bases not matched to a gene: 14. The CDR3 has 15 residues. Overall study results and limits: Expanded clones shared no CDR3 amino acid sequences across subjects, suggesting private repertoires in all groups.

The cDNA was synthesized by means of template-switch 5'RACE, which was carried out with 10-nucleotide random UMIs. In each sequencing run, over 180 million TCR-beta sequences were generated from 15-18 subjects. TCRdb called the 5' RACE reads again in MiXCR, with one record for every CDR3 protein. Found here are roughly 44,000 distinct CDR3 sequences, over 6% of them singletons; the top ten hold around 0.52%. Sequencing was carried out using CD4+ T cells from blood. This sequence joins TRBV20-1 and TRBJ2-1; 7 bases map to TRBD2. This receptor was obtained from a middle-aged woman in good health. CDR3 protein: CSAPESGALRNEQFF. CDR3 DNA sequence: TGCAGTGCTCCCGAGAGCGGGGCCCTTAGGAATGAGCAGTTCTTC.